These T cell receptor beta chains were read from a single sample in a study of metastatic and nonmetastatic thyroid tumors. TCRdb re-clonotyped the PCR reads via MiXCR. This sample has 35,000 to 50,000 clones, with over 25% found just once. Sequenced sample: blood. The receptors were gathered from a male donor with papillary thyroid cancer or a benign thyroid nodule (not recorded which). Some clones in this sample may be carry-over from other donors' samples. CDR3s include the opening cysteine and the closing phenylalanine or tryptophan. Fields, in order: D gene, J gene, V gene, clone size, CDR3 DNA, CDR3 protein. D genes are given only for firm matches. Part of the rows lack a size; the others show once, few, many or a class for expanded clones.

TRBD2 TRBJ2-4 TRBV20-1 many TGCAGTGCTGACGGGACTAGCGGGAGTGGGTACATTCAGTACTTC CSADGTSGSGYIQYF
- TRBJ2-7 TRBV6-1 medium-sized TGTGCCAGCAGTGAGTATTCCCCCGTCGCCTACGAGCAGTACTTC CASSEYSPVAYEQYF
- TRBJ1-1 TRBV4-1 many TGCGCCAGCAGCCCACAAGGGTGGGGTGAACCTGAAGCTTTCTTT CASSPQGWGEPEAFF
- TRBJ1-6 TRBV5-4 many TGTGCCAGCAGCTTGGTCCAGGATTCACCCCTCCACTTT CASSLVQDSPLHF
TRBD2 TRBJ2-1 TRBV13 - TGTGCCAGCAGCTTGTACCTAGCGGGGAATGAGCAGTTCTTC CASSLYLAGNEQFF
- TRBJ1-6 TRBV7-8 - TGTGCCAGCAGCTTAGGGGGAGTGAATTCACCCCTCCACTTT CASSLGGVNSPLHF
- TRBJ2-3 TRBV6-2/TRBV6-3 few TGTGCCAGCAGTTACTTACGGTCAGATACGCAGTATTTT CASSYLRSDTQYF
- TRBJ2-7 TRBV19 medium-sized TGTGCCAGTAGTGTCTCGCGGGCGACCTACGAGCAGTACTTC CASSVSRATYEQYF
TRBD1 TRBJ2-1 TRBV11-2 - TGTGGCAGCAGCTCGCGACAGGGGTTGTCCTGGAATGAGCAGTTCTTC CGSSSRQGLSWNEQFF
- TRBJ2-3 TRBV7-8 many TGTGCCAGCAGCTCCAGGCGGCAGCTCGCAGATACGCAGTATTTT CASSSRRQLADTQYF
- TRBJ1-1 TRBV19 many TGTGCCAGTAGTATCTTGGGGGCGGGGGCTGAAGCTTTCTTT CASSILGAGAEAFF
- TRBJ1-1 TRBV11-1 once TGTGCCAGCAGCTCCGCCGCGGCCAACCGGCATGAAGCTTTCTTT CASSSAAANRHEAFF
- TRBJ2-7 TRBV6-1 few TGTGCCAGCAGGTTGACGGGGCCTTACGAGCAGTACTTC CASRLTGPYEQYF
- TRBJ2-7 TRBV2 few TGTGCCAGCAGTTGGATAGGACGAACGTGTCGTGGGCAGTACTTC CASSWIGRTCRGQYF
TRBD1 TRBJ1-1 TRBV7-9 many TGTGCCAGCAGCTTAAGGACAGGGTTGACTGAAGCTTTCTTT CASSLRTGLTEAFF
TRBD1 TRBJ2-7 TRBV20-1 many TGCAGTGCGCCGCAGGGACAGGGTTTGTACGAGCAGTACTTC CSAPQGQGLYEQYF
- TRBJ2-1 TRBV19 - TGTGCCAGTACCCCTGGGAAAGTGAAAAATGATCAATTCTTC CASTPGKVKNDQFF
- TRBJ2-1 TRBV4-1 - TGCGCCAGCAGCCCAGCAGGGGATGAGCTGTTCTTC CASSPAGDELFF
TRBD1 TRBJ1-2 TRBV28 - TGTGCCAGCACTTTACAGGGGGCACGTGGCTACACCTTC CASTLQGARGYTF
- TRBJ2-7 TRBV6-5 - TGTGCCAGCAGTTACTCTATGGGTACAGGGACTCTCAGCGAGCAGTACTTC CASSYSMGTGTLSEQYF
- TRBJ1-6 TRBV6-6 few TGTTCCAGCAGTTACTCGGGTTTACCCCTCCACTTT CSSSYSGLPLHF
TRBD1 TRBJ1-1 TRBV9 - TGTGCCAGAAGCCCTTCAGGGGGACGACTCACTGAAGATTTCTTT CARSPSGGRLTEDFF
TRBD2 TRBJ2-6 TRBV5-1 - TGCGCCAGCGAGCGGGAGGCAACAACTGGGGCCAACGTCCTGACTTTC CASEREATTGANVLTF
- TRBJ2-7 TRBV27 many TGTGCCAGCAGAGACCCGGACGCGTACGAGCAGTACTTC CASRDPDAYEQYF
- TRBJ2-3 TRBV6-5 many TGTGCCAGCAGTTACTCGTTTGGGGGGGGCGCACCAGATACGCAGTATTTT CASSYSFGGGAPDTQYF
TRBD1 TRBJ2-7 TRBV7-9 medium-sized TGTGCCAGCAGCACCACGACAGGGGGCAAGGGCGAGCAGTACTTC CASSTTTGGKGEQYF
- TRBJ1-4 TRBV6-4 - TGTGCCAGCAGGGAGGGGGGGGGGGTTGGAAAACTGTTTTTT CASREGGGVGKLFF
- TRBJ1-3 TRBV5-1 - TGCGCCAGCAGCCGAGCCGGGCCAGCGGAGGGAAACACCATATATTTT CASSRAGPAEGNTIYF
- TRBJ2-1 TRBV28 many TGTGTGTCGGAAAGCTCCTACAATGAGCAGTTCTTC CVSESSYNEQFF
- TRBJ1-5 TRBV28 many TGTGCCAGCATTAAACAGAGTAATCAGCCCCAGCATTTT CASIKQSNQPQHF
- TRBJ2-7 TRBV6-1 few TGTGCCAGCACCAGACAACAGCCCTACGAGCAGTACTTC CASTRQQPYEQYF
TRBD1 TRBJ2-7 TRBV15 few TGTGCCACCAGCAGGTCAACGGGACAGGGCTACGAGCAGTACTTC CATSRSTGQGYEQYF
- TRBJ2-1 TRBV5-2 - TGTGCCAGCAAATCGGTGGGGCTAGCGGGATACAATGAGCAGTTCTTC CASKSVGLAGYNEQFF
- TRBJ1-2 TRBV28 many TGTGCCAGCAGCGGCTTCGGCTACACCTTC CASSGFGYTF
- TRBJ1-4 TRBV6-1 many TGTGCCAGCAGTCCAGGATCAACTAATGAAAAACTGTTTTTT CASSPGSTNEKLFF
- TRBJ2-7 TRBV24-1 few TGTGCCACCATTGATTCATGTCGAAACTACGAGCAGTACTTC CATIDSCRNYEQYF
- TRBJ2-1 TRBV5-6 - TGTGCCAGCAGCTTAGGATACAGCTCCTACAATGAGCAGTTCTTC CASSLGYSSYNEQFF
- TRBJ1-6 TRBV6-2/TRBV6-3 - TGTGCCAGCCGTTGGCTGACGAAGGATTCACCCCTCCACTTT CASRWLTKDSPLHF
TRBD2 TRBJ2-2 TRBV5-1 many TGCGCCAGCAGCTACGCTAGCGGGGGGAACACCGGGGAGCTGTTTTTT CASSYASGGNTGELFF
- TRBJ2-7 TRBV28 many TGTGCCAGTAAAGGGAACAGGGGCGGACTAGCCTCCTACGAGCAGTACTTC CASKGNRGGLASYEQYF
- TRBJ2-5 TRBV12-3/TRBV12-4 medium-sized TGTGCCAGCAGTTTGCCAGAAAGTCAAGAGACCCAGTACTTC CASSLPESQETQYF
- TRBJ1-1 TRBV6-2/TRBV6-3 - TGTGCCAGCAGTCACGGACAGAACACTGAAGCTTTCTTT CASSHGQNTEAFF
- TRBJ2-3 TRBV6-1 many TGTGCCAGCAGTGGAAAAGATACGCAGTATTTT CASSGKDTQYF
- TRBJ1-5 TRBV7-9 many TGTGCCAGCAGCGGGCGAGGTCCGCAGGAACAGCCCCAGCATTTT CASSGRGPQEQPQHF
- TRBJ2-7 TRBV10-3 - TGTGCCAGCAACCTACCCTCCTACGAGCAGTACTTC CASNLPSYEQYF
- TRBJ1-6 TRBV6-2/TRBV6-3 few TGTGCCAGCAGAGCAGGGGTGATCAGTTCACCCCTCCACTTT CASRAGVISSPLHF
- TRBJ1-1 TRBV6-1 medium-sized TGTGCCAGCAGTGAAGCTGACTACACTGAAGCTTTCTTT CASSEADYTEAFF
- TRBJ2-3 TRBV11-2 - TGTGCCAGCAGCTTATTTGCGGGCTTTACAGATACGCAGTATTTT CASSLFAGFTDTQYF
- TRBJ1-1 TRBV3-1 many TGTGCCAGCAGCCAAGGTGCCGGGATGAACACTGAAGCTTTCTTT CASSQGAGMNTEAFF
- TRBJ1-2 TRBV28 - TGTGCCAGCAGTCTCATCACGCTCGTACAGGGCCATGGCTACACCTTC CASSLITLVQGHGYTF
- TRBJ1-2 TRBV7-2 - TGTGCCAGCAGCTTAGTCGCCAGGCGAGACTATGGCTACACCTTC CASSLVARRDYGYTF
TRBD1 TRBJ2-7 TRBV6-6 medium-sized TGTGCCAGCAGTTACAGTTGGTCGGACAGGGTTACCGTCGAGCAGTACTTC CASSYSWSDRVTVEQYF